The entry below describes one T cell receptor (beta chain). Its antigen remains unidentified. A much larger clone lies a single base off, so this may be a read error. This record comes from a study of regulatory T cells in long-lasting Graves disease. Germline CDR1 reads MNHEY; CDR2 reads SMNVEV (reference sequence). This CDR3 contains 13 residues. Trimming pared 11 bases from V and 6 bases from J, leaving 17 bases between. Time point: persistent/refractory GD, antithyroid drugs over 5 years with positive TRAb. Isolated PBMC RNA provided the starting material for the TCR library. EDTA tubes received approximately 9 milliliters of collected peripheral blood. Study observations and caveats: Accuracy could have been hurt by small sample size. For persistent Graves' patients, TCR diversity was lower than for newly diagnosed ones.

Through Arm-PCR of CDR3 regions and iRepertoire HTBI primers, TCR beta libraries were built. Per the original data handling: The identification of 60 or so TRBV and some 14 TRBJ segments was made across samples. One entry per CDR3 protein results from TCRdb running MiXCR on the multiplex PCR reads. These V and J calls originate from TCRdb's pipeline instead of the authors' own analysis. The data show under 500,000 distinct CDR3 sequences, with 20% seen just once and roughly 20% held by the top ten. The source of this sequence is a female donor with Graves disease. The chain has TRBV27 and TRBJ1-5; D might be TRBD1 (5 bases). Sequencing used peripheral blood mononuclear cells (PBMCs), obtained when the disease was refractory, from a patient treated with antithyroid drugs. CDR3 sequence (DNA): TGTGCCGACAGTTTTACGGTGGGTCAGCCCCAGCATTTT. Amino acid sequence: CADSFTVGQPQHF.